These 7 T cell receptor beta chains share one sample of origin, sequenced in a study of blood T cell repertoires in COVID-19. Libraries were prepared by immunoSEQ multiplex PCR; TCRdb keeps only in-frame clonotypes and omits some of them. The repertoire holds about 140,000 clones, with around 84% as singletons. Sequencing was performed on peripheral blood. The receptors stem from an older woman with acute or convalescent COVID-19.

The chain is built from TRBV7-9 and TRBJ2-7; the D gene is possibly TRBD2 (5 bases). Germline loops: CDR1 SEHNR, CDR2 FQNEAQ (reference sequence). V was pared by 5 bases and J by 1 base, with 15 bases between. CDR3 length equals 15 residues. Here the CDR3 DNA reads TGTGCCAGCAGCCCGCGGCGGGCCCAATCCTACGAGCAGTACTTC. As protein: CASSPRRAQSYEQYF.

The chain couples TRBV7-2 to TRBJ2-2, with a tentative D call TRBD1 (6 bases). The CDR3 runs 14 residues. Deletions cut 7 bases from V and 2 bases from J, with 11 bases between. Per germline, CDR1 SGHTA and CDR2 FQGNSA. The DNA of the CDR3 is TGTGCCAGCAACCTCAGGGGTAACACCGGGGAGCTGTTTTTT. This translates into CASNLRGNTGELFF.

V is TRBV14 and J is TRBJ2-3; 9 nucleotides line up with TRBD2. J was trimmed by 3 bases and V by 4 bases; bases with no gene match: 8. Germline lookup yields CDR1 SGHDN and CDR2 FVKESK. This CDR3 spans 16 amino acids. The CDR3 here is CASSLRPRGGTDTQYF. As DNA, the CDR3 is TGTGCCAGCAGCCTCCGACCGCGGGGGGGGACAGATACGCAGTATTTT.

This chain connects TRBV6-5 to TRBJ1-3; D gene uncertain. CDR1 is MNHEY and CDR2 is SVGAGI in the germline V gene. The CDR3 spans 13 residues. Deletions cut 1 base from V and 14 bases from J, with 15 bases between. Written as DNA, the CDR3 is TGTGCCAGCAGTTACTTAGGTTATACGGGATTATATTTT. Protein sequence: CASSYLGYTGLYF.

V and J are TRBV12-3 or TRBV12-4 and TRBJ1-2; D gene unclear. CDR3 length: 12 residues. V lost 5 bases to trimming and J lost 8 bases, with 12 bases between them. The DNA of the CDR3 is TGTGCCAGCAGTACCCGGGTGGCGGGCTACACCTTC. Translating it yields CASSTRVAGYTF.

The chain uses TRBV25-1 and TRBJ2-1; 8 positions agree with TRBD2. Germline values: CDR1 MGHDK, CDR2 SYGVNS. Trimming took 5 bases from V and 4 from J; bases not matched to a gene: 4. This CDR3 has 14 amino acids. CDR3 protein: CASSHGGGYNEQFF. The CDR3 bases are TGTGCCAGCAGTCACGGGGGGGGATACAATGAGCAGTTCTTC.

V is TRBV11-2 and J is TRBJ2-5, with 7 bases aligning to TRBD2. The CDR3 covers 15 residues. V gave up 3 bases and J gave up 2 bases; unmatched junction bases: 6. Germline loops: CDR1 SGHAT, CDR2 FQNNGV. CDR3 nucleotides: TGTGCCAGCAGCTTCGCGGGACTACAACAAGAGACCCAGTACTTC. Protein: CASSFAGLQQETQYF.